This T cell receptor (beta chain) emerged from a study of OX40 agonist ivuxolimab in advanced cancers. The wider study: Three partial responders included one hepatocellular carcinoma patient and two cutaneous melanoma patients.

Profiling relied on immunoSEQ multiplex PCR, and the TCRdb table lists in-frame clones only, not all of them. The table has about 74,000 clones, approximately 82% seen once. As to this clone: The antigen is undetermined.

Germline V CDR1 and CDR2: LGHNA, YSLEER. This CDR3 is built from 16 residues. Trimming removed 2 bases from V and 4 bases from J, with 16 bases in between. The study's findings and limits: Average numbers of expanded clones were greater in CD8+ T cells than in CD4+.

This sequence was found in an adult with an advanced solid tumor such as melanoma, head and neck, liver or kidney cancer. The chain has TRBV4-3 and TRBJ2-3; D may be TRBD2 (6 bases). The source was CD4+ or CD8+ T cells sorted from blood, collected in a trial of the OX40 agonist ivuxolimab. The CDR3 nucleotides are TGCGCCAGCAGCCAACTTCACGGGAGCTTCCCAGATACGCAGTATTTT. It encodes CASSQLHGSFPDTQYF.